This T cell receptor (beta chain) appears in the sequencing data of a study of blood T cell repertoires in COVID-19. Study overall: The origin of the acute and convalescent COVID-19 samples was the United States, Italy and Spain. T cells, B-cell-depleted T cells, or PBMCs provided the cDNA or gDNA that served as material.

Original analysis: How many nucleated cells were present was estimated from reference gene primer amplification. Clones were sequenced by immunoSEQ multiplex PCR, and TCRdb holds only the in-frame ones, with some missing. The D gene and trimming were derived from the DNA, and the V and J assignments and clone size from that table. The top ten clones hold around 2.9% of a sample with tens of thousands of clones, around 90% of them seen once. From germline, CDR1 is ENHRY and CDR2 SYGVKD. V was trimmed by 7 bases and J by 3 bases, leaving 16 bases between them. The CDR3 sequence is 14 residues long. Sequenced sample: peripheral blood. This TCR came from a man aged 45 to 65 with COVID-19, enrolled during active disease. V is TRBV10-3 and J is TRBJ2-7; D might be TRBD2 (6 bases). CDR3 loop: CAITTGGRFYEQYF. CDR3 sequence (DNA): TGTGCCATCACAACCGGGGGTAGATTCTACGAGCAGTACTTC.